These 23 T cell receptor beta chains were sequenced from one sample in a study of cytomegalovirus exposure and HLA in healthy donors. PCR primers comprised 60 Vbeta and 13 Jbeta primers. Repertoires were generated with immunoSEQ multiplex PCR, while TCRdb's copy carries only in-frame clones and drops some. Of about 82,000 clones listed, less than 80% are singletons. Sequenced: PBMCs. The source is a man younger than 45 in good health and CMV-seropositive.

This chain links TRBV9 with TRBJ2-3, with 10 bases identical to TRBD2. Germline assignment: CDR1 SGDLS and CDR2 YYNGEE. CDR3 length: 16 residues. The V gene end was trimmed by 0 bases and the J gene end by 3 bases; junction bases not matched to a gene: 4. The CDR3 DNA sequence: TGTGCCAGCAGCGTAGAGCAAGCGGGGGGGACAGATACGCAGTATTTT. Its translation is CASSVEQAGGTDTQYF. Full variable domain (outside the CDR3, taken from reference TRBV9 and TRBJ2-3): DSGVTQTPKHLITATGQRVTLRCSPRSGDLSVYWYQQSLDQGLQFLIQYYNGEERAKGNILERFSAQQFPDLHSELNLSSLELGDSALYFCASSVEQAGGTDTQYFGPGTRLTVL.

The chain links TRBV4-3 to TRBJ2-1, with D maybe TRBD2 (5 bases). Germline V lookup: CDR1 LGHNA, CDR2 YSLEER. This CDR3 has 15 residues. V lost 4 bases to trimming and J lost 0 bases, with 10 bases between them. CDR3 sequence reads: CASSLDWSSYNEQFF. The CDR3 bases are TGCGCCAGCAGCCTGGACTGGAGCTCCTACAATGAGCAGTTCTTC.

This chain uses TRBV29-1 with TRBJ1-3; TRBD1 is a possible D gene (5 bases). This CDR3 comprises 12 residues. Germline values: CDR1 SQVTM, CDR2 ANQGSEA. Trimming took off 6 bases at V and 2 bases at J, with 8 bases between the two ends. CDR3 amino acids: CSVRVAGNTIYF. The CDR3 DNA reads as TGCAGCGTCAGGGTGGCTGGAAACACCATATATTTT.

CDR3 sequence (DNA): TGCGCCAGCAGCCAGTTGACAGGGGTCACTGAAGCTTTCTTT. Protein sequence: CASSQLTGVTEAFF. V gene TRBV4-1 combines with J gene TRBJ1-1; 8 nucleotides match TRBD1. The V gene end was trimmed by 3 bases and the J gene end by 4 bases; junction bases not matched to a gene: 4. CDR1 MGHRA and CDR2 YSYEKL come from the germline V gene. The CDR3 loop spans 14 amino acids.

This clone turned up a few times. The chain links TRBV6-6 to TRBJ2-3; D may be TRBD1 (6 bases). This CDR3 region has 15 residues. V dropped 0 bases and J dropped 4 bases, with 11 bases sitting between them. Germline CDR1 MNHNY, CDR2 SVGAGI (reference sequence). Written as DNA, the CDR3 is TGTGCCAGCAGTTACTCGGACAGCCCTCCAGATACGCAGTATTTT. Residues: CASSYSDSPPDTQYF.

For the CDR3, the DNA is TGTGCCAGCACCTTTACGGGGAACACTGAAGCTTTCTTT. It codes for CASTFTGNTEAFF. The V and J genes are TRBV6-6 and TRBJ1-1, with unresolved D. Trimming removed 7 bases at V and 1 base at J, with 10 bases between. The CDR3 is made up of 13 amino acids. From germline, CDR1 is MNHNY and CDR2 SVGAGI (reference sequence).

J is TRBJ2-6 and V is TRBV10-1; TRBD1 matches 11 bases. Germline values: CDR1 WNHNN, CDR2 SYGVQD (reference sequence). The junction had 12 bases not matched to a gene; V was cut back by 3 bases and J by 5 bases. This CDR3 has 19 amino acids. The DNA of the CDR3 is TGCGCCAGCAGTGACGCGGACAGGGGGCGCGTGAGCTGGGCCAACGTCCTGACTTTC. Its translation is CASSDADRGRVSWANVLTF.

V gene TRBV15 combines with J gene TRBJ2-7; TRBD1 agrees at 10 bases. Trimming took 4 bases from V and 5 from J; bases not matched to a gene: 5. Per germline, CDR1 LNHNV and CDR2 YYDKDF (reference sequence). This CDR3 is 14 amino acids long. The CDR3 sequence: CATSNLDRGNEQYF. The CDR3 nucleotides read TGTGCCACCAGCAACCTGGACAGGGGGAACGAGCAGTACTTC.

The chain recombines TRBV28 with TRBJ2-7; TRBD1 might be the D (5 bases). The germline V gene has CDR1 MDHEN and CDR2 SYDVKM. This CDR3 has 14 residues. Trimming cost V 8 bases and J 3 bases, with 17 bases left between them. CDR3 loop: CASSLGESFYEQYF. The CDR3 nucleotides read TGTGCCAGCTCTCTAGGGGAATCCTTCTACGAGCAGTACTTC.

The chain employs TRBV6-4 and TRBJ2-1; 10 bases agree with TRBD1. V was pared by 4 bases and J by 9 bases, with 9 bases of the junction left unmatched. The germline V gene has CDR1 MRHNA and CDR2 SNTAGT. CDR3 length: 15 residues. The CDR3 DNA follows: TGTGCCAGCAGTGCTGGACAGGGGGGGCACAGTGAGCAGTTCTTC. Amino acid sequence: CASSAGQGGHSEQFF.

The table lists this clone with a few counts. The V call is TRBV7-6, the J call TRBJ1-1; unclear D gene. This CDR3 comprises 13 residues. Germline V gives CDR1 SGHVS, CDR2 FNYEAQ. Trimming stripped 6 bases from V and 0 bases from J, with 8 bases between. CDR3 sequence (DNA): TGTGCCAGCAGTTCGGGAGTGAACACTGAAGCTTTCTTT. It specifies CASSSGVNTEAFF.

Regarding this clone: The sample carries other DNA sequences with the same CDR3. The DNA of the CDR3 is TGCGCCAGCAGCTTGACAGGGGGGTACAATGAGCAGTTCTTC. Protein sequence: CASSLTGGYNEQFF. The chain links TRBV5-1 to TRBJ2-1; TRBD1 agrees at 8 bases. Germline loops: CDR1 SGHRS, CDR2 YFSETQ. The J segment lost 4 bases and the V segment lost 1 base, leaving 1 base of the junction unmatched. CDR3 length: 14 amino acids.

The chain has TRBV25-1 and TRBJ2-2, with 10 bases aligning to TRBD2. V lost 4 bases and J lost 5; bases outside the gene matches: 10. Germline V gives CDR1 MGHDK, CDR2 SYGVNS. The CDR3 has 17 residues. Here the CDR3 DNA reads TGTGCCAGCAGTGCCAAAGGGGGACTAGCGTTTACCGGGGAGCTGTTTTTT. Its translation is CASSAKGGLAFTGELFF.

The CDR3 DNA reads TGTGCCAGCAGTTACTCGGGTAGCGGGGCTTACAATGAGCAGTTCTTC. It encodes CASSYSGSGAYNEQFF. The rearrangement links TRBV6-5 to TRBJ2-1; 8 nucleotides line up with TRBD2. V was clipped by 0 bases and J by 4 bases; unmatched bases: 5. Germline lookup yields CDR1 MNHEY and CDR2 SVGAGI. There are 16 residues in the CDR3.

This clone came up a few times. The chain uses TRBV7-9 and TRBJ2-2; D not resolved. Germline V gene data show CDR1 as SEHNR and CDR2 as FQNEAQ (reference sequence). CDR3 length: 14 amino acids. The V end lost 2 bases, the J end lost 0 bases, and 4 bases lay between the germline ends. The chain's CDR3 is CASSLLTNTGELFF. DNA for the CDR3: TGTGCCAGCAGCTTATTAACGAACACCGGGGAGCTGTTTTTT.

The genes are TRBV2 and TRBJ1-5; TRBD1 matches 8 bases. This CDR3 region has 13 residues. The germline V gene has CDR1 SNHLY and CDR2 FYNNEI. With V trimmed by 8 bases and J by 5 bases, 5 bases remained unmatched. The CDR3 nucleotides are TGTGCCAGCGCTACAGGGGGGGATCAGCCCCAGCATTTT. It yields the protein CASATGGDQPQHF.

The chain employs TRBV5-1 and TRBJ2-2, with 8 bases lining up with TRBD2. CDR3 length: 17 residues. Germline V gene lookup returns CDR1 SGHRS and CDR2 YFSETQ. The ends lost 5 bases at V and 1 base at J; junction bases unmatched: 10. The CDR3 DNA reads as TGCGCCAGCAGTCGGGGTAGCGGGGCCCTGAACACCGGGGAGCTGTTTTTT. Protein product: CASSRGSGALNTGELFF. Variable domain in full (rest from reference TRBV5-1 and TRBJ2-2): KAGVTQTPRYLIKTRGQQVTLSCSPISGHRSVSWYQQTPGQGLQFLFEYFSETQRNKGNFPGRFSGRQFSNSRSEMNVSTLELGDSALYLCASSRGSGALNTGELFFGEGSRLTVL.

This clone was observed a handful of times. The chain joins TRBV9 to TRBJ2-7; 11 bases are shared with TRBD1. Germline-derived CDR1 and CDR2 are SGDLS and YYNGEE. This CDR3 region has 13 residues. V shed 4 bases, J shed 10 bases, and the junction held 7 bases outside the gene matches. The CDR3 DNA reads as TGTGCCAGCAGCCCGATGGGACAGGGGGAACAGTACTTC. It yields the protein CASSPMGQGEQYF. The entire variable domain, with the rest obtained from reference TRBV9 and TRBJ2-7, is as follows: DSGVTQTPKHLITATGQRVTLRCSPRSGDLSVYWYQQSLDQGLQFLIQYYNGEERAKGNILERFSAQQFPDLHSELNLSSLELGDSALYFCASSPMGQGEQYFGPGTRLTVT.

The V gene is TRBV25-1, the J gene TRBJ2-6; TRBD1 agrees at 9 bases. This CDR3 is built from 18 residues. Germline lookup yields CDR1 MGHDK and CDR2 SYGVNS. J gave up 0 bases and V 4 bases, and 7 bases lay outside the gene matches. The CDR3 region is CASSGRQGGFSGANVLTF. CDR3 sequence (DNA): TGTGCCAGCAGTGGAAGACAGGGGGGCTTCTCTGGGGCCAACGTCCTGACTTTC.

In nucleotides, the CDR3 is TGTGCCAGCAGTTTACGGGGGGAGTATTCACCCCTCCACTTT. Protein: CASSLRGEYSPLHF. The J gene is TRBJ1-6, the V gene TRBV28; D is possibly TRBD1 (5 bases). In germline, CDR1 is MDHEN, CDR2 SYDVKM. CDR3 length: 14 amino acids. The V gene lost 2 bases and the J gene lost 8 bases, with 10 bases spanning the gap.

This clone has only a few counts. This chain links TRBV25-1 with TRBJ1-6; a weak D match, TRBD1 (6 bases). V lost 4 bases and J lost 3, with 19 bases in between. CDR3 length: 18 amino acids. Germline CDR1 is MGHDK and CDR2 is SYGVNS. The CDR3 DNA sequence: TGTGCCAGCAGTGGGATATATGGGACACTTCACTATAATTCACCCCTCCACTTT. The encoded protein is CASSGIYGTLHYNSPLHF. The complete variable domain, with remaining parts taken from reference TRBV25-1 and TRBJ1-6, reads EADIYQTPRYLVIGTGKKITLECSQTMGHDKMYWYQQDPGMELHLIHYSYGVNSTEKGDLSSESTVSRIRTEHFPLTLESARPSHTSQYLCASSGIYGTLHYNSPLHFGNGTRLTVT.

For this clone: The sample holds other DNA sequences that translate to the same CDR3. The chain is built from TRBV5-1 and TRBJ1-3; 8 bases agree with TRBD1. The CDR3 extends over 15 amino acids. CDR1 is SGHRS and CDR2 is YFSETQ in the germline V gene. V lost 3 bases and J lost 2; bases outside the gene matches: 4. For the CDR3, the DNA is TGCGCCAGCAGCTCAACAGGGGGTACTGGAAACACCATATATTTT. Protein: CASSSTGGTGNTIYF.

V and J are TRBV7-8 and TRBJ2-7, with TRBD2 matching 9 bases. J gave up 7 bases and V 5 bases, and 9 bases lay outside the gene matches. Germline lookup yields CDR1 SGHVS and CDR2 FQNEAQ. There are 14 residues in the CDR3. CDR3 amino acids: CASSPSAGGAEQYF. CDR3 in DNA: TGTGCCAGCAGCCCGAGTGCGGGGGGGGCTGAGCAGTACTTC. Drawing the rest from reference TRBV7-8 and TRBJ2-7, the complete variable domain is GAGVSQSPRYKVAKRGQDVALRCDPISGHVSLFWYQQALGQGPEFLTYFQNEAQLDKSGLPSDRFFAERPEGSVSTLKIQRTQQEDSAVYLCASSPSAGGAEQYFGPGTRLTVT.